These 4 T cell receptor beta chains were sequenced from one sample in a study of control samples from healthy donors and cancer patients. Profiling relied on immunoSEQ multiplex PCR, and the TCRdb table lists in-frame clones only, not all of them. The data contain about 110,000 clones, roughly 88% of them seen just once; the ten biggest clones take up around 4%. The sample consisted of PBMCs. The receptors were gathered from a woman aged 60-75 years with lung cancer.

This rearrangement joins TRBV12-5 to TRBJ2-7; D is perhaps TRBD1 or TRBD2 (5 bases each). Germline CDR1 is LGHNT and CDR2 is FRNRAP. The V end was cut by 6 bases, the J end by 4 bases, with 16 bases between. The CDR3 consists of 14 residues. CDR3 bases: TGTGCTAGTGGGGTAGACGGGGCAAAGTACGAGCAGTACTTC. This sequence encodes CASGVDGAKYEQYF.

This chain links TRBV18 with TRBJ2-1; 9 nucleotides agree with TRBD1. CDR1 is KGHSH and CDR2 is LQKENI in the germline V gene. V lost 4 bases, J lost 1 base, and 2 bases stayed unmatched. This CDR3 contains 15 residues. The CDR3, as DNA: TGTGCCAGCTCACTCGGACAGGGGTCCTACAATGAGCAGTTCTTC. It specifies CASSLGQGSYNEQFF.

This chain connects TRBV5-4 to TRBJ2-1, with D maybe TRBD2 (5 bases). The CDR3 has 14 amino acids. CDR1 is SGHNT, CDR2 YYREEE, per germline (reference sequence). The V gene lost 2 bases and the J gene lost 2 bases, with 8 bases spanning the gap. CDR3: CASSLPGTYNEQFF. CDR3 nucleotides: TGTGCCAGCAGCTTACCGGGGACCTACAATGAGCAGTTCTTC.

The chain is built from TRBV14 and TRBJ1-2; D remains ambiguous. V was cut by 0 bases and J by 5 bases, with 4 bases left in between. The germline CDR1 and CDR2 sequences are SGHDN and FVKESK. The CDR3 extends over 12 amino acids. CDR3 DNA sequence: TGTGCCAGCAGCCAAGAGGTTTATGGCTACACCTTC. Translation gives CASSQEVYGYTF.